Listed below are T cell receptor beta chains from one sample, sequenced in a study of blood T cell repertoires in COVID-19. The data were produced by immunoSEQ multiplex PCR, yet TCRdb's version contains in-frame clones alone and is incomplete. The sample includes approximately 280,000 clones, approximately 92% of them seen just once. Sequenced material: peripheral blood. These receptors all come from a woman aged 25 to 39 with COVID-19, enrolled during active disease. The CDR3 runs from the conserved cysteine through the conserved F or W. The D gene is left open where the match is weak. The size field is filled for only some rows; it gives once, few, many or a size class.

- TRBJ2-5 TRBV7-2 TRBD2 TGTGCCAGCAGCCACCGTACTAGCGGGAGGGTGGAGACCCAGTACTTC CASSHRTSGRVETQYF
once TRBJ1-6 TRBV2 TRBD1 TGTGCCAGCCTCGGGACAGGGGGTTCACCCCTCCACTTT CASLGTGGSPLHF
once TRBJ1-5 TRBV11-2 - TGTGCCAGCAGCTTCGGTACCAATCAGCCCCAGCATTTT CASSFGTNQPQHF
- TRBJ1-5 TRBV19 TRBD1 TGTGCCAGTGCGCACGGACAGGGGGCTTTTCAGCCCCAGCATTTT CASAHGQGAFQPQHF
- TRBJ1-5 TRBV27 TRBD1 TGTGCCAGCCGGCTTGCTGGGACAGGGAGCAATCAGCCCCAGCATTTT CASRLAGTGSNQPQHF
once TRBJ2-7 TRBV5-1 TRBD1 TGCGCCAGCGGACAGGGCCAACTCTCCTACGAGCAGTACTTC CASGQGQLSYEQYF
- TRBJ1-4 TRBV2 TRBD1 TGTGCCAGCAAGGGAGGGACAGGGGGTGAAAAACTGTTTTTT CASKGGTGGEKLFF
- TRBJ1-5 TRBV28 - TGTGCCAGCACATCGGCGGGCTTCAGGGGAACTCAGCCCCAGCATTTT CASTSAGFRGTQPQHF
few TRBJ1-5 TRBV30 - TGTGCCTGGAGCTCAGGTACCAATCAGCCCCAGCATTTT CAWSSGTNQPQHF
- TRBJ2-5 TRBV6-2/TRBV6-3 TRBD2 TGTGCCAGCAGTCGGGGACTAGCGGGAGGCCCGGGGGAGACCCAGTACTTC CASSRGLAGGPGETQYF
- TRBJ1-1 TRBV7-9 - TGTGCCAGCAGCCCCCGGGGGGAGGCGAAGTTGGGGAACACTGAAGCTTTCTTT CASSPRGEAKLGNTEAFF
- TRBJ2-2 TRBV7-2 - TGTGCCAGCAATCGGGATCCAGCGACCGGGGAGCTGTTTTTT CASNRDPATGELFF
- TRBJ2-5 TRBV12-3/TRBV12-4 - TGTGCCAGCAGCCTAAAAGAGACCCAGTACTTC CASSLKETQYF
- TRBJ1-1 TRBV2 TRBD1 TGTGCCAGCAGTGCAGGACAGGGGCCATGGAACACTGAAGCTTTCTTT CASSAGQGPWNTEAFF
- TRBJ1-2 TRBV5-1 - TGCGCCAGCAGCTTTGGGGCCGCTACTAACTATGGCTACACCTTC CASSFGAATNYGYTF
- TRBJ2-3 TRBV5-8 - TGTGCCAGCAGCTTGCGGATAGGAGGATACACAGATACGCAGTATTTT CASSLRIGGYTDTQYF
- TRBJ1-2 TRBV5-6 - TGTGCCAGCAGCACAAGGGGGAGCGCCTATGGCTACACCTTC CASSTRGSAYGYTF
- TRBJ1-4 TRBV3-1/TRBV3-2 TRBD1 TGTGCCAGCAGCCACGGACAGGTCACAGTCGGAGAAAAACTGTTTTTT CASSHGQVTVGEKLFF
- TRBJ2-5 TRBV4-1 - TGCGCCAGCAGCCTCGTCCACGGCCGACAGCAACAAGAGACCCAGTACTTC CASSLVHGRQQQETQYF
- TRBJ2-3 TRBV7-6 - TGTGCCAGCAGCTCCGTGGATACGCAGTATTTT CASSSVDTQYF
- TRBJ2-2 TRBV23-1 - TGCGCCAGCAGTCCCCAAGTACCGGGGAGAGGCGGGGAGCTGTTTTTT CASSPQVPGRGGELFF
- TRBJ2-1 TRBV21-1 - TGTGCCAGCAGCACAAGAGGTGGACTAGCGGGAACATATGAGCAGTTCTTC CASSTRGGLAGTYEQFF
once TRBJ1-6 TRBV30 - TGTGCCTGGAGCGCGGGGAATAATTCACCCCTCCACTTT CAWSAGNNSPLHF
- TRBJ2-7 TRBV10-3 TRBD1 TGTGCCACCAGAGACAGGGGGCCGTACGAGCAGTACTTC CATRDRGPYEQYF
- TRBJ2-7 TRBV14 - TGTGCCAGCAGACGAAGCGCTAGCTCCTACGAGCAGTACTTC CASRRSASSYEQYF
- TRBJ2-5 TRBV4-1 - TGCGCCAGCAGCCAATGGGGGCTAGAGACCCAGTACTTC CASSQWGLETQYF
- TRBJ2-7 TRBV29-1 - TGCAGCGTTGAGATTACAGGTTACTACGAGCAGTACTTC CSVEITGYYEQYF
- TRBJ1-4 TRBV28 - TGTGCCAGCAGGCGCACGACAGGAAAGAATGAAAAACTGTTTTTT CASRRTTGKNEKLFF
- TRBJ1-6 TRBV5-1 - TGCGCCAGCAGCTTGGCGGGCAGGGGTTCACCCCTCCACTTT CASSLAGRGSPLHF
- TRBJ1-1 TRBV5-1 TRBD1 TGCGCCAGCAGACCCCTCGGACAGGTCAACACTGAAGCTTTCTTT CASRPLGQVNTEAFF
few TRBJ1-3 TRBV7-2 - TGTGCCAGCAGCTTAGGACAACTAGCTGGAAACACCATATATTTT CASSLGQLAGNTIYF
- TRBJ2-1 TRBV4-3 TRBD2 TGCGCCAGCAGCCAAGAGTGGCGGGGGTACAATGAGCAGTTCTTC CASSQEWRGYNEQFF
- TRBJ2-3 TRBV9 TRBD2 TGTGCCAGCAGCGAGGGAGGCCTCCCTGCGGGGGCGCAGTATTTT CASSEGGLPAGAQYF
- TRBJ2-3 TRBV29-1 TRBD1 TGCAGCGGGATAGGACAGGGGAGCACAGATACGCAGTATTTT CSGIGQGSTDTQYF
- TRBJ2-1 TRBV5-1 TRBD2 TGCGCCAGCAGCCCGATAGCGGGGAGGGGGGAGTTCTTC CASSPIAGRGEFF
- TRBJ2-2 TRBV6-5 - TGTGCCAGCAGGGCCAGAACCAACACCGGGGAGCTGTTTTTT CASRARTNTGELFF
- TRBJ1-1 TRBV11-2 - TGTGCCAGCAGCTTAGATGGGCCAGGTGCAGCTTTCTTT CASSLDGPGAAFF
- TRBJ1-2 TRBV6-9 - TGTGCCAGCAGATGGGGCCATGGCTACACCTTC CASRWGHGYTF
- TRBJ2-7 TRBV6-1 TRBD2 TGTGCCAGCAGTGAAGGGGTAGCGGGATCCTACGAGCAGTACTTC CASSEGVAGSYEQYF
- TRBJ2-3 TRBV29-1 - TGCAGCGTCGGAACAGGGTTCCTTGGAGATACGCAGTATTTT CSVGTGFLGDTQYF
- TRBJ2-5 TRBV28 - TGTGCCAGCAGTAGCGGATGGGAGACCCAGTACTTC CASSSGWETQYF